The sequence of this T cell receptor (beta chain) was determined in a study of cytomegalovirus exposure and HLA in healthy donors (dated 2017 in TCRdb). Some background on the complete study: In an earlier analysis of several hundred of the donors, 250 to 350 Gb of sequence data and 100 million or so unique TCR beta sequences from roughly 200 million T cells were reported. An early release covering over 500 HLA-typed donors comprised approximately 300 gigabases of sequencing data and around 86 million unique TCR sequences. Of the roughly 410 genotyped donors, 80% to 90% were placed in the genetic ancestry cluster associated with self-reported Caucasian donors. The aim of the study was to test whether cataloging public T cell receptors could identify signatures of past pathogen exposure. The study used immunosequencing to profile the T cell repertoires of more than 650 subjects and linked those repertoires to cytomegalovirus serostatus. In addition to the first cohort of 500 to 850 subjects, a separate validation cohort of 120 different subjects was used. The study combined high-throughput TCR immunosequencing, statistical association of individual TCRs with disease status, and machine learning to predict cytomegalovirus infection status. In a later analysis, previously published TCR beta repertoires from 600 to 850 donors were re-analyzed and high-resolution HLA genotyping was added so that TCR occurrence patterns could be studied. The later analysis used no new phenotypic data to find candidate immune exposures, relying instead on TCR beta sequences and their occurrence across donors. An earlier analysis of several hundred of the donors applied high-throughput TCR beta sequencing to assess whether each TCR beta V gene segment acted as functional or pseudogenic. Donor age, sex, ethnicity and CMV serostatus were collected together with the repertoire data. A later genetic analysis used genome-wide SNP genotypes for about 60% of the roughly 700 donors, treating that subset as a discovery cohort. Every repertoire in the discovery cohort had been generated on one and the same sequencing platform. HLA typing included class I and class II loci at four-digit resolution. The number of typed donors differed by locus: roughly 620-640 for A, B, C, DRB1 and DQB1; some 540 for DQA1; some 610 for DPA1; and 400 to 480 for DPB1. A handful of DR-DQ haplotypes were handled as single units for association and clustering because linkage in the cohort was strong. Among several hundred genotyped donors of the cohort, an average of approximately 240,000 unique TCR beta nucleotide sequences was sequenced per donor, of which 15% to 20% were non-productive. What the study reported, not specific to this receptor: In an earlier analysis of several hundred of the donors, most TCR beta V segments were observed in productive rearrangements about 87% or about 30% of the time, broadly matching IMGT annotations. This cohort had only TCR beta chains sequenced, and the lack of alpha or paired-chain data limited which features could be detected. CMV serostatus was the only immune exposure information available for the cohort. Roughly uniform sequencing depth across donors was assumed in presence/absence analyses, although this assumption may not hold. The sequencing pipeline was judged likely to have produced a cluster of highly shared sequence variants as a technical artifact. The earlier analysis of approximately 560 of the donors excluded around 17 rarely observed V segments, including chromosome 9 orphons, because counts were too low. Assigning TCR associations to individual alleles was difficult when HLA alleles, especially DR and DQ, strongly co-occurred. Three of the identified cytomegalovirus-associated TCR beta chains were confirmed in vitro to be specific for cytomegalovirus antigens. Linkage disequilibrium might explain the correlated functional status among segregating V segments, but an unknown experimental factor could not be ruled out. The authors suggested that the approach could potentially be extended to other disease states and immunological phenotypes. According to a later analysis, TCR association rates differed among HLA loci, with DRB1 alleles showing the most associated TCRs and HLA-C alleles showing the fewest. According to a later analysis, parvovirus B19, influenza, CMV and Epstein-Barr virus appeared linked to several top co-occurrence clusters. The study gave a list of about 160 TCR beta chains associated with cytomegalovirus. A later genetic analysis associated a missense DCLRE1C variant with V-gene and J-gene trimming of TCR beta chains, and an independent cohort replicated the association. According to a later analysis, most CMV-associated TCR beta chains appeared to be HLA-restricted, and the HLA associations seemed to be driven largely by CMV exposure. The classifier was reported to diagnose cytomegalovirus status with high specificity and sensitivity in both the original cohort and the validation cohort. Specific HLA alleles were associated with 15,000 to 20,000 TCR beta sequences at a false discovery rate of 0.05 in a later analysis. While some public TCRs were present in many individuals, most TCR sequences turned up only very rarely across donors. A further reported finding was that TCR beta sequences accurately predicted the HLA-A and HLA-B alleles for most subjects in the first cohort. In a later analysis, HLA-associated TCR beta chains were found to be more clonally expanded and to have lower generation probabilities than equally common non-associated chains. A later genetic analysis reported fewer N-insertions in productive TCRs among donors in an Asian-associated ancestry cluster than the roughly 690-donor mean. HLA typing was unavailable for some donors at each locus, so association tests used only the typed subset.

The cohort consisted of 666 healthy bone marrow donors. All cohort members were sampled while nominally healthy, although unrecorded immune exposures were likely present. The donor tested CMV seronegative and was one of the 352 seronegative cohort members. A peripheral blood sample was provided by each donor, and peripheral blood mononuclear cells were used for TCR beta sequencing. The Qiagen DNeasy Blood Extraction Kit was used to extract genomic DNA from the blood cell samples. Details on this clone: Its antigen target is currently unknown. Base quality data are lacking; no much larger clone is found one base away.

Libraries were prepared through the immunoSEQ multiplex PCR assay. The multiplex PCR relied on a mix of 60 forward primers for TCR Vbeta segments and 13 reverse primers for TCR Jbeta segments. The CDR3 region of rearranged TCR beta genes was amplified from genomic DNA by a multiplex PCR assay. On the Illumina HiSeq System, the amplified TCR beta libraries were sequenced as 87-base-pair reads. The original pipeline was this. A later analysis tallied roughly 80 million unique TCR beta chains across the 700 or so repertoires, and about 10 million of those chains were shared by two or more donors. Raw reads were error-corrected and collapsed into unique sequences with a nearest-neighbor algorithm that merged closely related sequences to remove PCR and sequencing errors. CDR3 sequences were aligned to IMGT reference sequences to assign V, D and J gene segments. For a sequence to be retained, at least a six-nucleotide match to both a V gene segment and a J gene segment was required. Rearrangements were classified as productive when the CDR3 lacked stop codons and remained in frame with V and J, and all other rearrangements were classified as non-productive. CDR3 was defined according to IMGT convention as the region running from the second conserved V-encoded cysteine to the conserved J-encoded phenylalanine. The earlier analysis of about 590 of the donors excluded sequences that lacked an unambiguous match to a single V gene segment. An earlier analysis of 587 of the donors called V segments functional above 56.7% productive rearrangements and segregating when the between-donor standard deviation exceeded 5%. To diagnose cytomegalovirus status from the catalog of TCR beta chain sequences, a statistical classification framework was built. In a later analysis, V and J genes were assigned by comparing TCR nucleotide sequences against IMGT/GENE-DB human TR gene sequences. Using the TCRdist pipeline, a later analysis assigned CDR3 sequences along with most-parsimonious VDJ recombination scenarios. In a later analysis, each TCR beta chain was defined by its CDR3 amino acid sequence together with its V-gene family, and reads lacking a unique V-gene family were excluded. A later analysis removed 592 highly shared, low-generation-probability nucleotide sequences to deal with suspected cross-contamination and a sequencing artifact. In a later analysis, a clonal expansion index for each public chain was calculated from normalized within-repertoire ranks of inferred template counts. In a later analysis, generation probabilities were computed using a VDJ recombination model fitted to out-of-frame rearrangements, and the results were checked against IGoR. In a later analysis, hypergeometric tests were used to score TCR-TCR, TCR-HLA and TCR-CMV co-occurrence, with a repertoire-size bias correction applied to TCR pairs. In a later analysis, false discovery rates were estimated by permuting HLA or CMV assignments 20 times. In a later analysis, co-occurring TCRs were grouped with DBSCAN, and TCRdist sequence similarity was added when clustering was performed within HLA-allele-positive subsets. For co-occurrence clustering, repertoires with fewer than 30,000 or more than 120,000 public chains were excluded, along with four to six repertoires with anomalous nucleotide sharing. Here the immuneACCESS table is served through TCRdb, limited to in-frame sequences with V and J called. Missing clones are a known gap in these copies; in checked studies unresolved V genes cover under half, and the rest lacks a known reason. The V and J calls and clone size come from that table; D and trimming were worked out from the DNA. The sample table lists roughly 18,000 clones, approximately 70% of them with a count of one. The ten most abundant clones make up around 3.5% of the sample.

The sequence was collected from a man in his late teens or twenties in good health and CMV-seronegative. Input material: PBMCs.

CDR3 loop: CASSPRTNSHYGYTF. The nucleotide sequence reads as follows: TGTGCCAGCAGCCCCCGGACAAACAGTCACTATGGCTACACCTTC. The rearranged segments are TRBV7-2 and TRBJ1-2; TRBD1 is perhaps the D gene, given 5 matching bases. From the cysteine up to the phenylalanine, the CDR3 has a length of 15 residues. CDR3 DNA is the only sequence kept; it has 45 bases, read in frame from the first base. V is pared back by 5 bases and J by 3 bases, with 16 bases lying between the germline termini. The germline V gene gives CDR1 as SGHTA and CDR2 as FQGNSA.